A selection of T cell receptor beta chains follows, all from one sample in a study of sequential checkpoint blockade in melanoma. Produced via immunoSEQ multiplex PCR; TCRdb's table is partial and in-frame only. Of 6,500 to 9,000 clones listed, roughly a quarter are singletons. Sequenced here: tumor tissue (inferred from file names), sampled from a patient given nivolumab and ipilimumab in sequence. Receptors originate from a human donor with melanoma. Each CDR3 is given with its conserved first and last residue. A D gene is named only where the DNA matches it firmly. For some rows the clone size is stated as once, few or many, or as a class when expanded; others skip it.

>TRBD2|TRBJ2-7|-|TRBV30
CAWSPPGLAGAQHEQYF
TGTGCCTGGAGTCCCCCGGGACTAGCGGGAGCCCAACACGAGCAGTACTTC
>TRBD2|TRBJ2-3|-|TRBV9
CASSVASGGGVDTQYF
TGTGCCAGCAGCGTAGCAAGCGGGGGAGGTGTCGATACGCAGTATTTT
>-|TRBJ1-4|-|TRBV4-1
CASSQGGNEKLFF
TGCGCCAGCAGCCAAGGGGGCAATGAAAAACTGTTTTTT
>-|TRBJ2-3|-|TRBV19
CASSIAGVENTQYF
TGTGCCAGTAGTATAGCAGGGGTTGAGAATACGCAGTATTTT
>-|TRBJ1-5|few|TRBV28
CASHRIGQPQHF
TGTGCCAGCCACCGGATAGGACAGCCCCAGCATTTT
>TRBD1|TRBJ1-5|-|TRBV19
CAMGGQGGNQPQHF
TGTGCCATGGGGGGACAGGGAGGCAATCAGCCCCAGCATTTT
>TRBD1|TRBJ2-5|many|TRBV6-8
CASEGQGRMETQYF
TGTGCCAGCGAGGGACAGGGAAGGATGGAGACCCAGTACTTC
>-|TRBJ1-2|few|TRBV6-8
CASSYVGAGYGYTF
TGTGCCAGCAGTTACGTCGGGGCCGGCTATGGCTACACCTTC
>TRBD1|TRBJ2-7|large|TRBV6-8
CASRVGQGPYEQYF
TGTGCCAGCAGAGTAGGACAGGGACCCTACGAGCAGTACTTC
>-|TRBJ2-7|few|TRBV9
CASSVVCSYEQYF
TGTGCCAGCAGCGTAGTTTGCTCCTACGAGCAGTACTTC
>-|TRBJ1-3|many|TRBV11-3
CASSLGEGHGNTIYF
TGTGCCAGCAGCTTAGGAGAGGGACATGGAAACACCATATATTTT
>-|TRBJ1-5|few|TRBV11-3
CASSPGWGSGNQPQHF
TGTGCCAGCAGCCCGGGGTGGGGTTCGGGCAATCAGCCCCAGCATTTT
>TRBD1|TRBJ1-1|-|TRBV5-1
CASSLAGQGSTEAFF
TGCGCCAGCAGTCTGGCGGGACAGGGGTCGACTGAAGCTTTCTTT
>TRBD1|TRBJ2-2|-|TRBV11-3
CASSSRDRGTRGELFF
TGTGCCAGCAGCTCCCGGGACAGGGGCACACGAGGGGAGCTGTTTTTT
>-|TRBJ2-2|few|TRBV1
CASSYRHGAGELFF
TGCGCCAGCAGCTATCGCCACGGGGCCGGGGAGCTGTTTTTT
>TRBD2|TRBJ2-3|-|TRBV30
CAWTGGLAGATDTQYF
TGTGCCTGGACCGGGGGACTAGCGGGAGCCACAGATACGCAGTATTTT
>TRBD1|TRBJ1-2|-|TRBV23-1
CASSRTGQGGSGYTF
TGCGCCAGCAGCCGGACCGGACAGGGGGGAAGTGGCTACACCTTC
>-|TRBJ1-2|-|TRBV6-8
CASSYRRGKTYGYTF
TGTGCCAGCAGTTACCGCAGGGGTAAGACGTATGGCTACACCTTC
>-|TRBJ2-4|-|TRBV19
CASSTPEGANIQYF
TGTGCCAGTAGTACCCCCGAGGGTGCGAACATTCAGTACTTC
>-|TRBJ1-1|-|TRBV11-3
CASTPRGLKNTEAFF
TGTGCCAGCACCCCTCGAGGACTCAAGAACACTGAAGCTTTCTTT
>-|TRBJ2-7|-|TRBV28
CASSLWTGTGGFDEQYF
TGTGCCAGCAGTTTATGGACCGGGACTGGGGGTTTTGACGAGCAGTACTTC
>-|TRBJ2-4|-|TRBV6-8
CASRPTDSLNIQYF
TGTGCCAGCAGACCTACGGACAGTCTAAACATTCAGTACTTC
>TRBD2|TRBJ2-2|many|TRBV2
CASSLPTSGVTGELFF
TGTGCCAGCAGCCTGCCGACTAGCGGGGTCACCGGGGAGCTGTTTTTT
>-|TRBJ2-1|-|TRBV5-1
CASSPWGTSYNEQFF
TGCGCCAGCTCCCCTTGGGGAACCTCCTACAATGAGCAGTTCTTC
>TRBD2|TRBJ2-7|-|TRBV29-1
CSVVSGSSGLYEQYF
TGCAGCGTTGTTTCGGGTTCTAGCGGGCTCTACGAGCAGTACTTC
>-|TRBJ1-2|-|TRBV4-1
CASSQGERAYGYTF
TGCGCCAGCAGCCAAGGGGAAAGGGCTTATGGCTACACCTTC
>TRBD2|TRBJ2-7|-|TRBV6-8
CASSGGLAVTYEQYF
TGTGCCAGCAGTGGAGGACTAGCGGTAACCTACGAGCAGTACTTC
>-|TRBJ2-1|many|TRBV11-3
CASSPRTATNDNEQFF
TGTGCCAGCAGCCCCCGGACAGCAACCAACGACAATGAGCAGTTCTTC
>-|TRBJ1-6|-|TRBV19
CASSIATGGNSPLHF
TGTGCCAGTAGTATTGCAACGGGTGGCAATTCACCCCTCCACTTT
>-|TRBJ2-3|-|TRBV14
CASSQDWFALGGPTDTQYF
TGTGCCAGCAGCCAAGACTGGTTCGCACTCGGAGGCCCCACAGATACGCAGTATTTT
>-|TRBJ2-7|few|TRBV9
CASSHRDSDEQYF
TGTGCCAGCAGCCACCGGGACTCTGACGAGCAGTACTTC
>-|TRBJ2-3|-|TRBV16
CASSQKGSSTDTQYF
TGTGCCAGCAGCCAAAAAGGGAGTAGCACAGATACGCAGTATTTT